Listed here are 9 T cell receptor beta chains from one sample, sequenced in a study of T-cell reconstitution after alpha-beta-depleted transplantation in children. Preparing the TCRbeta library involved the use of unique molecular identifiers. TCRdb re-called the PCR reads through MiXCR, storing one row per CDR3 protein. This sample has around 200,000 distinct CDR3 sequences, with roughly 6.8% found just once. This material consisted of PBMCs from the stem cell graft donor, taken from the stem cell graft. These receptors were collected from a human donor who donated a stem cell graft to a child with Wiskott-Aldrich syndrome.

Ten or more counts support this clonotype. The gene calls are TRBV25-1 and TRBJ2-4; 10 bases fit TRBD2. V was pared by 6 bases and J by 7 bases, with 3 bases of the junction left unmatched. Germline CDR1 is MGHDK and CDR2 is SYGVNS. The CDR3 is made up of 13 amino acids. The CDR3 spells CASRPSGGNIQYF. For the CDR3, the DNA is TGTGCCAGCAGGCCTAGCGGGGGTAACATTCAGTACTTC.

This clonotype was observed a handful of times. This sequence joins TRBV11-2 and TRBJ2-6, with 7 nucleotides matching TRBD2. Germline V gene lookup returns CDR1 SGHAT and CDR2 FQNNGV. This CDR3 is 16 amino acids long. After removal of 5 bases from V and 2 bases from J, the junction contained 6 bases not matched to a gene. CDR3 in amino acids: CASSPRGGAGANVLTF. The DNA for the CDR3 is TGTGCCAGCAGCCCTCGTGGGGGGGCTGGGGCCAACGTCCTGACTTTC.

The rearrangement links TRBV20-1 to TRBJ2-6; possibly TRBD2 for D (5 bases). The CDR3 has 16 residues. Trimming removed 4 bases at V and 0 bases at J, with 13 bases between. The germline V gene has CDR1 DFQATT and CDR2 SNEGSKA (reference sequence). Written as DNA, the CDR3 is TGCAGTGCTAAGGGAGTAGGACCCTCTGGGGCCAACGTCCTGACTTTC. Protein sequence: CSAKGVGPSGANVLTF.

This clonotype was recorded at least ten times. This chain connects TRBV11-2 to TRBJ2-7, with 7 positions matching TRBD1. Germline V lookup: CDR1 SGHAT, CDR2 FQNNGV. V trimming: 3 bases; J trimming: 1 base; junction bases outside the gene matches: 6. The CDR3 is made up of 15 amino acids. CDR3 in amino acids: CASSFRRQGSYEQYF. For the CDR3, the DNA is TGTGCCAGCAGCTTTAGGAGACAGGGATCCTACGAGCAGTACTTC.

There are many counts of this clonotype. The chain is built from TRBV7-8 and TRBJ2-5; TRBD2 matches 8 bases. Per germline, CDR1 SGHVS and CDR2 FQNEAQ. Trimming cost V 2 bases and J 2 bases; bases outside gene matches: 7. This CDR3 is 16 amino acids long. For the CDR3, the DNA is TGTGCCAGCAGCTTATGGGTAGCGGGGACACAAGAGACCCAGTACTTC. Amino acids: CASSLWVAGTQETQYF.

Only a few counts were recorded for this clonotype. The chain employs TRBV25-1 and TRBJ2-5; D unresolved. CDR3 length: 12 residues. V was cut by 4 bases and J by 5 bases, with 8 bases left in between. Germline V CDR1 and CDR2: MGHDK, SYGVNS. DNA for the CDR3: TGTGCCAGCAGTGGAATAGGGGAGACCCAGTACTTC. Translated: CASSGIGETQYF.

This clonotype was counted at least ten times. This CDR3 reads CSVDHEAGYGYTF. As DNA, the CDR3 is TGCAGCGTTGATCATGAAGCCGGCTATGGCTACACCTTC. The chain employs TRBV29-1 and TRBJ1-2, with D hard to call. Trimming left V 3 bases short and J 4 bases short, with 12 bases between. Germline V gene sequence: CDR1 SQVTM, CDR2 ANQGSEA. The CDR3 is made up of 13 amino acids.

This sequence joins TRBV20-1 and TRBJ2-1; 8 bases align to TRBD2. CDR1 and CDR2 from the germline V gene are DFQATT and SNEGSKA (reference sequence). With 6 bases clipped from V and 15 bases from J, the junction kept 25 bases outside the gene matches. CDR3 length equals 16 residues. In DNA, the CDR3 is TGCAGTGCCACCCCCCACTTAGCGGGGACCGCACGGAGGGGGTTCTTC. Amino acids: CSATPHLAGTARRGFF.

This rearrangement joins TRBV18 to TRBJ2-1, with 9 bases fitting TRBD1. The CDR3 has 15 amino acids. Germline V gives CDR1 KGHSH, CDR2 LQKENI. After removal of 2 bases from V and 3 bases from J, the junction contained 2 bases not matched to a gene. For the CDR3, the DNA is TGTGCCAGCTCACCAATGGGACAGGGCTACAATGAGCAGTTCTTC. Translating gives CASSPMGQGYNEQFF.